The entry below gives a single T cell receptor beta chain sequence along with its context. These data are taken from a study of control samples from healthy donors and cancer patients. Per the germline V gene, CDR1 is MNHEY and CDR2 is SVGEGT. The CDR3 has 15 residues. Trimming at V came to 2 bases and at J to 4 bases, leaving 6 bases not matched to a gene. TCRdb's copy holds only in-frame clones and misses some; the assay was immunoSEQ multiplex PCR. Of under 200,000 clones listed, 96% are singletons. The receptor comes from a woman aged 25 to 45 in good health. Sequencing input: blood. The chain employs TRBV6-2 or TRBV6-3 and TRBJ2-5, with 8 bases fitting TRBD1. The chain's CDR3 is CASSYKDRDLETQYF. The CDR3 coding sequence is TGTGCCAGCAGTTACAAGGACAGGGATTTAGAGACCCAGTACTTC.